These T cell receptor beta chains were read from a single sample in a study of cytomegalovirus exposure and HLA in healthy donors. The protocol was immunoSEQ multiplex PCR, while the TCRdb copy is restricted to in-frame clones and leaves out a portion. The sample lists roughly 130,000 clones, roughly 90% occurring once. Sequencing was performed on PBMCs. These receptors originate from a man aged 25-40 years in good health and CMV-seronegative. Each CDR3 is given with its conserved first and last residue. The D gene is left open where the match is weak. Only some rows state a clone size, as once, few, many or a class for expanded clones.

D,J,V,length,size,CDR3,DNA
TRBD2,TRBJ2-5,TRBV7-2,16,.,CASSDLAGGSRGTQYF,TGTGCCAGCAGCGATCTAGCGGGAGGGTCCAGGGGGACCCAGTACTTC
.,TRBJ2-7,TRBV6-4,16,.,CASSAPFIALSYEQYF,TGTGCCAGCAGTGCCCCGTTCATAGCGCTATCCTACGAGCAGTACTTC
TRBD1,TRBJ2-5,TRBV25-1,13,.,CASSGDSQETQYF,TGTGCCAGCAGTGGGGACAGCCAAGAGACCCAGTACTTC
TRBD2,TRBJ2-1,TRBV5-1,14,.,CASSPSGRGNEQFF,TGCGCCAGCAGTCCTAGCGGGAGGGGAAATGAGCAGTTCTTC
.,TRBJ2-2,TRBV5-1,17,.,CASSLGVTRGGAGELFF,TGCGCCAGCAGCTTGGGGGTGACAAGGGGAGGTGCCGGGGAGCTGTTTTTT
.,TRBJ2-7,TRBV4-2,16,.,CASSQGGQRNLYEQYF,TGTGCCAGCAGCCAAGGCGGGCAGCGTAACCTTTACGAGCAGTACTTC
.,TRBJ2-7,TRBV29-1,13,.,CSVRAGTTYEQYF,TGCAGCGTCCGGGCGGGGACCACCTACGAGCAGTACTTC
.,TRBJ2-7,TRBV5-1,13,.,CASSLGPPTEQYF,TGCGCCAGCAGCTTGGGTCCACCTACCGAGCAGTACTTC
TRBD2,TRBJ2-1,TRBV18,16,.,CASSPPGLAAGGEQFF,TGTGCCAGCTCACCCCCGGGACTAGCGGCGGGAGGTGAGCAGTTCTTC
.,TRBJ1-1,TRBV7-2,15,.,CASSREALPTTEAFF,TGTGCCAGCAGTCGCGAGGCTCTTCCCACTACTGAAGCTTTCTTT
.,TRBJ2-7,TRBV6-1,15,.,CASSEGGGPQYEQYF,TGTGCCAGCAGTGAAGGGGGGGGCCCCCAGTACGAGCAGTACTTC
TRBD1,TRBJ1-5,TRBV7-4,18,.,CASSLVGGTGYSNQPQHF,TGTGCCAGCAGCTTAGTCGGGGGGACAGGATATAGCAATCAGCCCCAGCATTTT
TRBD1,TRBJ1-4,TRBV7-3,13,.,CARTGATNEKLFF,TGTGCCAGGACAGGGGCTACCAATGAAAAACTGTTTTTT
.,TRBJ2-2,TRBV5-4,16,.,CASSSFRGRGDGELFF,TGTGCCAGCAGCTCCTTTAGGGGGAGAGGGGACGGGGAGCTGTTTTTT
.,TRBJ2-7,TRBV4-1,15,few,CASSQAPRQSYEQYF,TGCGCCAGCAGCCAAGCGCCTCGACAGTCCTACGAGCAGTACTTC
.,TRBJ2-7,TRBV11-2,13,.,CASSLEAIYEQYF,TGTGCCAGCAGCTTAGAGGCCATCTACGAGCAGTACTTC
.,TRBJ1-2,TRBV9,16,.,CASSVLPNRGDYGYTF,TGTGCCAGCAGCGTATTACCCAATAGGGGTGACTATGGCTACACCTTC
.,TRBJ1-1,TRBV12-5,15,.,CASGPPRALDTEAFF,TGTGCTAGTGGTCCGCCCAGGGCTCTTGACACTGAAGCTTTCTTT
.,TRBJ2-5,TRBV5-1,14,.,CASSLVPRGETQYF,TGCGCCAGCAGCTTGGTCCCCCGCGGGGAGACCCAGTACTTC
.,TRBJ1-1,TRBV5-1,14,.,CASSSQVVNTEAFF,TGCGCCAGCAGCTCCCAGGTGGTGAACACTGAAGCTTTCTTT
.,TRBJ2-3,TRBV19,14,.,CASRHPSSTDTQYF,TGTGCCAGTAGGCACCCGAGTAGCACAGATACGCAGTATTTT
TRBD2,TRBJ2-7,TRBV27,17,.,CASSPGTSGSLSYEQYF,TGTGCCAGCAGTCCCGGGACTAGCGGGAGCCTTTCCTACGAGCAGTACTTC
.,TRBJ1-1,TRBV25-1,15,.,CASSEDRPLNTEAFF,TGTGCCAGCAGTGAAGACAGGCCATTGAACACTGAAGCTTTCTTT
TRBD1,TRBJ1-1,TRBV5-5,14,.,CASSSGTGNMLAFF,TGTGCCAGCAGCTCCGGGACAGGGAATATGTTGGCTTTCTTT
TRBD2,TRBJ2-5,TRBV29-1,15,once,CSVTPGLAGVETQYF,TGCAGCGTAACACCGGGACTAGCGGGAGTTGAGACCCAGTACTTC
.,TRBJ1-1,TRBV19,18,.,CASSIDGAALSRNTEAFF,TGTGCCAGTAGTATAGATGGGGCAGCGCTCTCCCGAAACACTGAAGCTTTCTTT
.,TRBJ2-3,TRBV7-3,14,.,CASSLGVSSDTQYF,TGTGCCAGCAGCTTAGGAGTGTCCTCAGATACGCAGTATTTT